Listed below are T cell receptor beta chains from one sample, sequenced in a study of CD8 T cells in ankylosing spondylitis. In TCRdb, the 5' RACE reads were re-called with MiXCR into one record per CDR3 protein. This table holds about 160,000 distinct CDR3 sequences, around a tenth found once. What was sequenced was blood, either unsorted or a sorted T cell fraction (not recorded which). These receptors came from a female donor with ankylosing spondylitis or in good health (not recorded which). The CDR3 runs from the conserved cysteine through the conserved F or W. The D gene is left open where the match is weak. Only some rows state a clone size, as once, few, many or a class for expanded clones.

D	size	V	J	CDR3
.	few	TRBV7-9	TRBJ2-1	CASSLGVENDNEQFF
.	few	TRBV12-3/TRBV12-4	TRBJ1-6	CASRVGAGGSPLHF
.	many	TRBV11-2	TRBJ1-6	CASSLARGSYNSPLHF
.	many	TRBV12-3/TRBV12-4	TRBJ2-2	CASSLPRGPNTGELFF
TRBD2	many	TRBV4-3	TRBJ2-2	CASSQAAGGPTGELFF
.	.	TRBV11-1	TRBJ2-1	CASSGLSGHSSSYNEQFF
.	many	TRBV5-5	TRBJ2-1	CASSLEGNSPLYEQFF
.	.	TRBV12-3/TRBV12-4	TRBJ1-2	CASSLPRGPPSYGYTF
.	few	TRBV11-1	TRBJ2-1	CASSFRGSLTQGMVSYNEQFF
.	many	TRBV12-3/TRBV12-4	TRBJ2-7	CASSLIGGSYEQYF
.	.	TRBV27	TRBJ2-7	CASSPGDLDPYEQYF
.	medium-sized	TRBV3-2	TRBJ2-1	CASSQDHSPYSYNEQFF
.	few	TRBV6-2/TRBV6-3	TRBJ2-1	CASSPLEVWRRPTTGSNEQFF
.	few	TRBV28	TRBJ2-1	CASARGNEQFF
.	many	TRBV12-3/TRBV12-4	TRBJ2-7	CASSPPSSYEQYF
.	many	TRBV4-3	TRBJ2-1	CASSQEMSASYNEQFF
.	few	TRBV10-2	TRBJ1-1	CASSDPNGGTEAFF
.	.	TRBV20-1	TRBJ2-7	CSASSAGEQYF
.	few	TRBV6-5	TRBJ2-1	CASSYSRATVYNEQFF
.	many	TRBV5-6	TRBJ2-1	CASSADFGPQFF
.	.	TRBV28	TRBJ2-1	CASSWDYNEQFF
TRBD2	.	TRBV27	TRBJ2-7	CASRRTSGSYEQYF
.	few	TRBV7-8	TRBJ2-7	CASSSSLPSSYEQYF
.	few	TRBV28	TRBJ2-7	CASRSPGNPYEQYF
.	many	TRBV27	TRBJ2-7	CASSLSGLAYEQYF
TRBD1	few	TRBV20-1	TRBJ1-2	CSARGTGFPGYTF
TRBD1	few	TRBV7-9	TRBJ1-4	CASSDPGTGQGKLFF
.	few	TRBV7-8	TRBJ2-7	CASSSASDSYEQYF
.	.	TRBV12-5	TRBJ1-1	CASGPDLNTEAFF
.	many	TRBV7-6	TRBJ2-1	CASSAYVGASSYNEQFF
TRBD2	few	TRBV27	TRBJ2-1	CASSNRAGGYNEQFF
.	few	TRBV5-1	TRBJ2-1	CASSFEGPNEQFF
.	many	TRBV29-1	TRBJ2-2	CSVENKGELFF
.	few	TRBV12-3/TRBV12-4	TRBJ2-1	CASSSRYEQFF
TRBD2	many	TRBV20-1	TRBJ2-1	CSAKTLAGGLNEQFF
.	.	TRBV6-2/TRBV6-3	TRBJ2-1	CASSYSNYEQFF
.	few	TRBV29-1	TRBJ1-1	CSVDGTGLMNTEAFF
TRBD2	few	TRBV7-2	TRBJ2-5	CASSGGGSGSIGETQYF
TRBD2	many	TRBV29-1	TRBJ2-4	CSVEEGTSGRTYKNIQYF
TRBD1	.	TRBV9	TRBJ1-6	CASSEGQGTNSPLHF
.	.	TRBV11-3	TRBJ2-7	CASSLGRGSSYEQYF
.	few	TRBV5-6	TRBJ2-3	CASSFEVLRDTDTQYF
TRBD1	.	TRBV6-5	TRBJ2-7	CASSYSRDRPTYEQYF
.	medium-sized	TRBV5-5	TRBJ1-1	CASSGKNREDGTEAFF
.	many	TRBV6-1	TRBJ2-1	CASSGGPAYNEQFF
TRBD1	.	TRBV4-2	TRBJ2-7	CASSQAGQGNEQYF
.	few	TRBV24-1	TRBJ1-5	CATSESQHF
TRBD2	once	TRBV5-6	TRBJ2-3	CASSLSGSSVDTQYF
.	few	TRBV28	TRBJ1-1	CASSLPTGFSAEAFF
.	few	TRBV11-2	TRBJ2-7	CASSLPPGGVGEQYF
TRBD1	.	TRBV7-9	TRBJ2-7	CASSSTGAYEQYF
.	few	TRBV7-2	TRBJ2-2	CASSLAQNTGELFF